This is a list of T cell receptor beta chains from one sample in a study of control samples from healthy donors and cancer patients. Sequenced by immunoSEQ multiplex PCR; TCRdb stores in-frame clones only, minus some. The top ten clones hold about 8.5% of a sample with 150,000 to 200,000 clones, approximately 93% of them seen once. The sample consisted of blood. The receptors derive from a woman in her forties in good health. CDR3s include the opening cysteine and the closing phenylalanine or tryptophan. A D gene is named only where the DNA matches it firmly. Clone size is not always given. Where it is, it says once, few, many or a class for expanded clones.

- | TRBJ1-4 | TRBV19 | TRBD1 | 13 | TGTGCCACCACAGGGGTAACTAATGAAAAACTGTTTTTT | CATTGVTNEKLFF
once | TRBJ2-3 | TRBV24-1 | TRBD1 | 15 | TGTGCCACCAGTGATAGGGGGACAGCCACAGATACGCAGTATTTT | CATSDRGTATDTQYF
- | TRBJ1-1 | TRBV10-3 | - | 13 | TGTGCCATCAGTGAGACGAACAGGGCCCAAGCTTTCTTT | CAISETNRAQAFF
- | TRBJ2-1 | TRBV2 | TRBD2 | 15 | TGTGCCAGCAGCCCAGCGGGGGTGTCCTACAATGAGCAGTTCTTC | CASSPAGVSYNEQFF
- | TRBJ2-1 | TRBV19 | - | 14 | TGTGCCAGTAGTAGTCAGGCGGCAAGCTATGAGCAGTTCTTC | CASSSQAASYEQFF
- | TRBJ2-7 | TRBV7-9 | - | 15 | TGTGCCAGCAGCCGCGGCGCAGGGAGCTCCTACGAGCAGTACTTC | CASSRGAGSSYEQYF
- | TRBJ2-4 | TRBV6-1 | TRBD1 | 16 | TGTGCCAGCAGTGAACCCTGGACAGGGACCAAAAACATTCAGTACTTC | CASSEPWTGTKNIQYF
- | TRBJ2-7 | TRBV5-6 | - | 16 | TGTGCCAGCAGCTTGTCGCCAGATTGGATTTCCTACGAGCAGTACTTC | CASSLSPDWISYEQYF
- | TRBJ2-1 | TRBV7-2 | - | 15 | TGTGCCAGCAGCTTAGCGGTCGGAAGGGTCAATGAGCAGTTCTTC | CASSLAVGRVNEQFF
- | TRBJ1-4 | TRBV5-5 | TRBD1 | 15 | TGTGCCAGCAGCTTGTTTGCGACAGGGGACGAAAAACTGTTTTTT | CASSLFATGDEKLFF
- | TRBJ1-6 | TRBV5-1 | - | 15 | TGCGCCAGCAGCTTGGATGGGCAGGTAAATTCACCCCTCCACTTT | CASSLDGQVNSPLHF
- | TRBJ2-5 | TRBV11-2 | - | 14 | TGTGCCAGCAGCTCCACCAGGGGAGAAGAGACCCAGTACTTC | CASSSTRGEETQYF
- | TRBJ1-5 | TRBV4-1 | - | 13 | TGCGCCAGCAGCCAACAACAACAGGGGCCCCAGCATTTT | CASSQQQQGPQHF
- | TRBJ1-2 | TRBV4-1 | - | 14 | TGCGCCAGCAGCCAAGAGACGGCGAACTATGGCTACACCTTC | CASSQETANYGYTF
- | TRBJ1-1 | TRBV10-3 | TRBD1 | 15 | TGTGCCATCAGTCCCGTTAAGGGGGCGAACACTGAAGCTTTCTTT | CAISPVKGANTEAFF
- | TRBJ2-7 | TRBV3-1/TRBV3-2 | - | 17 | TGTGCCAGCAGCCAAGTCTCTCGGGCCCGAGCTGACGGAGGGCAGTACTTC | CASSQVSRARADGGQYF
once | TRBJ1-2 | TRBV21-1 | - | 16 | TGTGCCAGCAGCAATTCCCCGACGATGGTTAACTATGGCTACACCTTC | CASSNSPTMVNYGYTF
- | TRBJ2-1 | TRBV18 | TRBD1 | 16 | TGTGCCAGCTCACCACCGGGACAGAGCCCGTACAATGAGCAGTTCTTC | CASSPPGQSPYNEQFF
- | TRBJ1-6 | TRBV4-3 | - | 17 | TGCGCCAGCAGCCAGGAGGCTGGGAGGAACTATAATTCACCCCTCCACTTT | CASSQEAGRNYNSPLHF
few | TRBJ1-2 | TRBV5-1 | - | 15 | TGCGCCAGCAGCCCACTGACAAGGGTCGTCTATGGCTACACCTTC | CASSPLTRVVYGYTF
- | TRBJ2-1 | TRBV20-1 | - | 12 | TGCAGTGCTAGTCCCGTCTACAATGAGCAGTTCTTC | CSASPVYNEQFF
- | TRBJ1-1 | TRBV5-4 | TRBD1 | 15 | TGTGCCAGCAGCCAACTTCGGGACAGGGTCACTGAAGCTTTCTTT | CASSQLRDRVTEAFF
- | TRBJ2-7 | TRBV4-1 | TRBD2 | 17 | TGCGCCAGCAGCCCCCTCCTGGCGGGACTAGCGGCTAACGAGCAGTACTTC | CASSPLLAGLAANEQYF
- | TRBJ1-2 | TRBV4-3 | - | 14 | TGCGCCAGCAGCCACAAAACAGGTGACTATGGCTACACCTTC | CASSHKTGDYGYTF
- | TRBJ1-4 | TRBV18 | TRBD1 | 12 | TGTGCCAGCTCACCTGACAGGGAGGGACTGTTTTTT | CASSPDREGLFF
once | TRBJ2-7 | TRBV5-1 | - | 12 | TGCGCCAGCAGCTCACAGGGTTACGAGCAGTACTTC | CASSSQGYEQYF
- | TRBJ2-2 | TRBV5-1 | TRBD1 | 17 | TGCGCCAGCAGCCCGGACAGGGCTGATGGTCGGGCCGGGGAGCTGTTTTTT | CASSPDRADGRAGELFF
- | TRBJ2-7 | TRBV13 | TRBD1 | 15 | TGTGCCAGCAGCCCCCGGGACAGGGGTCCCAACGAGCAGTACTTC | CASSPRDRGPNEQYF
- | TRBJ2-3 | TRBV30 | TRBD2 | 13 | TGTGCCTGGAGTTTGAGCGGGACCGATACGCAGTATTTT | CAWSLSGTDTQYF
- | TRBJ2-1 | TRBV18 | TRBD1 | 14 | TGTGCCAGCCTCCGGGACAGGGGGAACGATGAGCAGTTCTTC | CASLRDRGNDEQFF
- | TRBJ2-7 | TRBV12-3/TRBV12-4 | - | 12 | TGTGCCAGCAGTCCAGTTCTGTCCCGAGGGTACTTC | CASSPVLSRGYF
- | TRBJ1-2 | TRBV6-1 | - | 16 | TGTGCCAGCAGTGAAGCGAAGTTGACAGCTAACTATGGCTACACCTTC | CASSEAKLTANYGYTF
- | TRBJ1-3 | TRBV7-6 | - | 16 | TGTGCCAGCAGTTATGACCGGGCTAGCTCTGGAAACACCATATATTTT | CASSYDRASSGNTIYF
- | TRBJ2-1 | TRBV19 | TRBD2 | 17 | TGTGCCAGTAGTGGCGACAAGACTAGCGGGGTACCAGGGGAGCAGTTCTTC | CASSGDKTSGVPGEQFF
- | TRBJ2-2 | TRBV4-2 | TRBD2 | 17 | TGTGCCAGCAGCCAAGGGGGGGGACTAGCGGTGACCGGGGAGCTGTTTTTT | CASSQGGGLAVTGELFF
once | TRBJ1-4 | TRBV7-9 | - | 15 | TGTGCCAGCAGCTTAGATCAGGGGCTCAATGAAAAACTGTTTTTT | CASSLDQGLNEKLFF
- | TRBJ1-4 | TRBV9 | TRBD1 | 14 | TGTGCCAGCAGCCGCGGACAGGGGAATGAAAAACTGTTTTTT | CASSRGQGNEKLFF
- | TRBJ1-4 | TRBV19 | - | 14 | TGTGCCAGTAGTATTGGGGGAATAAGTGAAAAACTGTTTTTT | CASSIGGISEKLFF
- | TRBJ2-2 | TRBV4-2 | - | 16 | TGTGCCAGCAGCCAAGATGTGGGACAGAACACCGGGGAGCTGTTTTTT | CASSQDVGQNTGELFF
- | TRBJ2-7 | TRBV6-5 | TRBD1 | 13 | TGTGCCAGCATTACGAGAGGGGGCGGGGAGCAGTACTTC | CASITRGGGEQYF
- | TRBJ2-2 | TRBV5-4 | - | 13 | TGTGCCAGCAGGTCCGCGAACACCGGGGAGCTGTTTTTT | CASRSANTGELFF
- | TRBJ2-1 | TRBV11-3 | - | 15 | TGTGCCAGCAGCTTAGAGGAGGTTTCCTACAATGAGCAGTTCTTC | CASSLEEVSYNEQFF
once | TRBJ2-5 | TRBV20-1 | - | 13 | TGCAGTGCTAGTCGGGGTGCGGCTGGGACCCAGTACTTC | CSASRGAAGTQYF
- | TRBJ1-2 | TRBV6-5 | TRBD1 | 15 | TGTGCCAGCAGTTTTACAGGGGTAACTAACTATGGCTACACCTTC | CASSFTGVTNYGYTF
- | TRBJ2-1 | TRBV5-8 | - | 13 | TGTGCCAGCAGCCCCGGGGACCTGGGTGAGCAGTTCTTC | CASSPGDLGEQFF
- | TRBJ1-1 | TRBV7-9 | - | 13 | TGTGCCAGCAGCTTATTGATGAACACTGAAGCTTTCTTT | CASSLLMNTEAFF